These 14 T cell receptor beta chains originate from one sample sequenced in a study of shared clonotypes between healthy human individuals. Some clones are missing from TCRdb's copy, which holds only in-frame ones; the method was immunoSEQ multiplex PCR. The sample consists of about 710,000 clones, around 73% of them appearing once. Sequencing was done on a sample of memory CD4+ T cells sorted from blood. Indicated subset: CD45RA-negative fraction. The receptors originated from a woman younger than 45 in good health.

The chain combines TRBV13 with TRBJ2-7; 9 bases map to TRBD1. The V gene's germline CDR1 is PRHDT and CDR2 FYEKMQ (reference sequence). The CDR3 spans 14 residues. V gave up 6 bases and J gave up 7 bases; unmatched junction bases: 10. The CDR3 here is CASSPRDRAREQYF. CDR3 nucleotides: TGTGCCAGCAGTCCCCGGGACAGGGCGCGAGAGCAGTACTTC.

V is TRBV4-1 and J is TRBJ2-2; D unclear. Germline V gene sequence: CDR1 MGHRA, CDR2 YSYEKL. This CDR3 comprises 14 residues. V dropped 2 bases and J dropped 1 base, with 5 bases sitting between them. The CDR3 bases are TGCGCCAGCAGCCAAACACAGAACACCGGGGAGCTGTTTTTT. It codes for CASSQTQNTGELFF.

The chain recombines TRBV11-2 with TRBJ2-7; tentative D call: TRBD1 (6 bases). The CDR3 consists of 15 residues. Per the germline V gene, CDR1 is SGHAT and CDR2 is FQNNGV. Between the trimmed V and J ends, which lost 0 bases and 2 bases, there was a span of 11 bases. The CDR3 sequence is CASSLDPGVAYEQYF. In DNA, the CDR3 is TGTGCCAGCAGCTTAGATCCAGGGGTAGCCTACGAGCAGTACTTC.

The V gene is TRBV7-2, the J gene TRBJ1-5; no firm D call. Germline CDR1 is SGHTA and CDR2 is FQGNSA. CDR3 length equals 15 residues. The V gene lost 5 bases and the J gene lost 4 bases, with 15 bases spanning the gap. This CDR3 is CASSPGSAYNQPQHF. The CDR3 region has the DNA TGTGCCAGCAGCCCAGGAAGCGCGTATAATCAGCCCCAGCATTTT.

The rearrangement joins TRBV28 to TRBJ2-3; D unclear. V lost 3 bases and J 7 bases, leaving 8 bases between the germline ends. In germline, CDR1 is MDHEN, CDR2 SYDVKM. This CDR3 spans 12 amino acids. The CDR3 is CASSFVGNTQYF. Written as DNA, the CDR3 is TGTGCCAGCAGTTTTGTTGGGAATACGCAGTATTTT.

The V gene is TRBV7-2, the J gene TRBJ1-5; a weak D match, TRBD1 (6 bases). The germline V gene encodes CDR1 SGHTA and CDR2 FQGNSA. Trimming stripped 1 base from V and 6 bases from J, with 13 bases between. This CDR3 has 15 amino acids. The CDR3 DNA sequence: TGTGCCAGCAGCTTAGGAGGGGGGATGGTTCAGCCCCAGCATTTT. This encodes CASSLGGGMVQPQHF.

The chain recombines TRBV28 with TRBJ2-7; 9 nucleotides match TRBD1. This CDR3 is built from 14 residues. CDR1 is MDHEN and CDR2 is SYDVKM in the germline V gene. The ends lost 6 bases at V and 4 bases at J; junction bases unmatched: 7. The CDR3 sequence is CASRATGGPYEQYF. CDR3 nucleotide sequence: TGTGCCAGCAGGGCAACAGGGGGCCCGTACGAGCAGTACTTC.

The chain couples TRBV28 to TRBJ1-2; D gene uncertain. Germline V CDR1 and CDR2: MDHEN, SYDVKM. CDR3 length: 16 amino acids. V lost 1 base to trimming and J lost 0 bases, with 12 bases between them. Written as DNA, the CDR3 is TGTGCCAGCAGTTTATCCCTGGTTCAATCTAACTATGGCTACACCTTC. Translation gives CASSLSLVQSNYGYTF.

The sample holds a few counts of this clone. The chain recombines TRBV28 with TRBJ2-7; D possibly corresponds to TRBD2 (6 bases). Trimming removed 1 base at V and 6 bases at J, with 19 bases between. The V gene's germline CDR1 is MDHEN and CDR2 SYDVKM. The CDR3 is made up of 16 amino acids. The CDR3 DNA sequence: TGTGCCAGCAGTTTATATACGGCGGGAACGGTTGGCGAGCAGTACTTC. Translating it yields CASSLYTAGTVGEQYF.

The CDR3 DNA reads TGCGCCAGCAGCTTGGAAAGCCAAGAGACCCAGTACTTC. Translated: CASSLESQETQYF. The chain uses TRBV5-1 and TRBJ2-5; D remains unclear. CDR3 length: 13 amino acids. V lost 0 bases to trimming and J lost 1 base, with 4 bases between them. Looked up from germline, CDR1 is SGHRS and CDR2 is YFSETQ. The entire variable domain, with the rest obtained from reference TRBV5-1 and TRBJ2-5, is as follows: KAGVTQTPRYLIKTRGQQVTLSCSPISGHRSVSWYQQTPGQGLQFLFEYFSETQRNKGNFPGRFSGRQFSNSRSEMNVSTLELGDSALYLCASSLESQETQYFGPGTRLLVL.

The rearrangement joins TRBV4-1 to TRBJ2-5; TRBD1 agrees at 10 bases. Germline V lookup: CDR1 MGHRA, CDR2 YSYEKL. The CDR3 spans 15 residues. Trimming removed 3 bases from V and 4 bases from J; junction bases left unmatched: 5. The CDR3: CASSQEGQGRETQYF. CDR3 nucleotide sequence: TGCGCCAGCAGCCAGGAGGGACAGGGGAGAGAGACCCAGTACTTC.

The chain couples TRBV4-2 to TRBJ1-5; D gene ambiguous. The CDR3 is 15 residues long. From germline, CDR1 is LGHNA and CDR2 YNFKEQ. The V and J ends lost 0 bases and 7 bases respectively, with 13 bases between them. CDR3: CASSQDLGMRQPQHF. In DNA, the CDR3 is TGTGCCAGCAGCCAAGATCTGGGGATGAGGCAGCCCCAGCATTTT.

The CDR3 nucleotides are TGTGCCAGCAGCCAGGGCAGGGCGCACGAGCAGTACTTC. This sequence encodes CASSQGRAHEQYF. The chain is built from TRBV14 and TRBJ2-7; TRBD1 is a possible D gene (5 bases). Trimming left V 3 bases short and J 5 bases short, with 11 bases between. This CDR3 is 13 amino acids long. Looked up from germline, CDR1 is SGHDN and CDR2 is FVKESK.

The chain has TRBV5-4 and TRBJ2-7, with 7 positions matching TRBD2. After removal of 0 bases from V and 3 bases from J, the junction contained 12 bases not matched to a gene. The germline V gene encodes CDR1 SGHNT and CDR2 YYREEE (reference sequence). The CDR3 length is 17 residues. CDR3 bases: TGTGCCAGCAGCTTGGGGGTGGGAGGGGTTTTTAACTACGAGCAGTACTTC. It encodes CASSLGVGGVFNYEQYF.